The clone carrying this TCR beta chain was counted only a few times. Its antigen is unidentified. TCRdb itself ran the 5' RACE reads through MiXCR, one entry per CDR3 protein. Among 250,000 to 350,000 distinct CDR3 sequences listed, less than 25% were seen once. The germline gives CDR1 DFQATT, CDR2 SNEGSKA (reference sequence). The CDR3 is 14 residues long. The data belong to a study of CD8 T cells in ankylosing spondylitis. Study-wide points: Reports of some motif variants in reactive arthritis synovial fluid and blood predate this one. The study identified a TCR beta motif of roughly eight highly homologous variants that appeared characteristic of ankylosing spondylitis blood. Disease-linked clones were CD8+ and relatively rare in peripheral blood. Disease-linked clones were reportedly significantly enriched in matched ankylosing spondylitis synovial fluid.

Sequenced material: blood, either unsorted or a sorted T cell fraction (not recorded which). The rearrangement joins TRBV20-1 to TRBJ2-3; the D call may be TRBD1 or TRBD2 (6 bases each). The sequence derives from a female donor with ankylosing spondylitis or in good health (not recorded which). CDR3 in DNA: TGCAGCCTAAGGGGGGCGCAGGGACTAGATACGCAGTATTTT. Translating gives CSLRGAQGLDTQYF.